This T cell receptor (beta chain) was sequenced for a study of T cells in Graves' hyperthyroidism and ophthalmopathy. A note on this clonotype: What it binds is not known.

The study, taken as a whole, reports: Blood held most thyroid clonotypes expanded above 0.001 frequency.

Over 18 months, lack of ophthalmopathy progression marked Graves' hyperthyroidism as stable. Subjects aged 18 to 65 presented with newly diagnosed hyperthyroidism of less than 2 months' duration. Used for diagnoses were clinical symptoms, serum thyroxine and TRAb, thyroid ultrasound and orbital computed tomography. The ends were cut back, 7 bases at V and 7 bases at J, with 19 bases in the middle. The CDR3 covers 14 residues. Germline V gives CDR1 SNHLY, CDR2 FYNNEI. Amplification yielded TCR beta CDR3 regions, with RNA transcripts as the source. Using the HTBI primer set, a first-round RT-PCR was run on the TCR CDR3. TCRdb ran MiXCR on the multiplex PCR reads and lists one entry per CDR3 protein. The data hold about 540,000 distinct CDR3 sequences, with roughly 46% observed a single time.

This chain joins TRBV2 and TRBJ2-5; D is possibly TRBD1 (6 bases). This receptor was taken from a woman aged 18-29 years with Graves' hyperthyroidism. Sequencing was carried out using peripheral blood or thyroid tissue (not recorded which). The CDR3: CASTQGTVRPTQYF. The DNA for the CDR3 is TGTGCCAGCACCCAGGGGACCGTCAGGCCGACCCAGTACTTC.